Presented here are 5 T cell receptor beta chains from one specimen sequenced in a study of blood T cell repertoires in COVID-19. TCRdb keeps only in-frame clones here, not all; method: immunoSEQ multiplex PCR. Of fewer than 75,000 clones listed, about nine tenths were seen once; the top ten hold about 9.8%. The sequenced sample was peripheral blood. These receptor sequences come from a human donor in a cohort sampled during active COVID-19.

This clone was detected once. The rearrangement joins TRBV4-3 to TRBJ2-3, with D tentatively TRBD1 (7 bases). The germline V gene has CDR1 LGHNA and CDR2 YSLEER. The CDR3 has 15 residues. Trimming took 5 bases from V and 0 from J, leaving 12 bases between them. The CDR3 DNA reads TGCGCCAGCAGCAGGCGGGACAGCAGCACAGATACGCAGTATTTT. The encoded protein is CASSRRDSSTDTQYF.

Written as DNA, the CDR3 is TGTGCCAGCGGGAACAGGGGCCTTTTCGGCTACACCTTC. It codes for CASGNRGLFGYTF. V and J are TRBV6-5 and TRBJ1-2; 7 bases fit TRBD1. The CDR3 is 13 residues long. V lost 8 bases to trimming and J lost 8 bases; unmatched junction nucleotides: 11. Germline loops: CDR1 MNHEY, CDR2 SVGAGI.

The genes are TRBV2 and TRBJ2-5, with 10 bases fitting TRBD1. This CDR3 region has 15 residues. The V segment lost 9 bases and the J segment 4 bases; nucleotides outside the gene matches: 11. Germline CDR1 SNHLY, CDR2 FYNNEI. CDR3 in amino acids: CASSTDRGLGETQYF. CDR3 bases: TGTGCCAGTTCTACAGACAGGGGGCTTGGAGAGACCCAGTACTTC. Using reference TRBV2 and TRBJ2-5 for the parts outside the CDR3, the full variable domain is EPEVTQTPSHQVTQMGQEVILRCVPISNHLYFYWYRQILGQKVEFLVSFYNNEISEKSEIFDDQFSVERPDGSNFTLKIRSTKLEDSAMYFCASSTDRGLGETQYFGPGTRLLVL.

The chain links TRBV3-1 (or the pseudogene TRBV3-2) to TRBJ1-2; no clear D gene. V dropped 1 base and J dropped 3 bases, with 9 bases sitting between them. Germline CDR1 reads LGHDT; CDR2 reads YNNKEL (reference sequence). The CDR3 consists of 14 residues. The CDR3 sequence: CASSQVSTDYGYTF. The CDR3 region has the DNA TGTGCCAGCAGCCAAGTATCCACAGACTATGGCTACACCTTC.

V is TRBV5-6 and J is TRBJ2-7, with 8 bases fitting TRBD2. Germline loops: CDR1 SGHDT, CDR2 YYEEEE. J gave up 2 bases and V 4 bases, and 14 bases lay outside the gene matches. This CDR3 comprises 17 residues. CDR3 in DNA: TGTGCCAGCAGCCCCATCTCGGTCAGCGGGAGCCCCTACGAGCAGTACTTC. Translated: CASSPISVSGSPYEQYF.